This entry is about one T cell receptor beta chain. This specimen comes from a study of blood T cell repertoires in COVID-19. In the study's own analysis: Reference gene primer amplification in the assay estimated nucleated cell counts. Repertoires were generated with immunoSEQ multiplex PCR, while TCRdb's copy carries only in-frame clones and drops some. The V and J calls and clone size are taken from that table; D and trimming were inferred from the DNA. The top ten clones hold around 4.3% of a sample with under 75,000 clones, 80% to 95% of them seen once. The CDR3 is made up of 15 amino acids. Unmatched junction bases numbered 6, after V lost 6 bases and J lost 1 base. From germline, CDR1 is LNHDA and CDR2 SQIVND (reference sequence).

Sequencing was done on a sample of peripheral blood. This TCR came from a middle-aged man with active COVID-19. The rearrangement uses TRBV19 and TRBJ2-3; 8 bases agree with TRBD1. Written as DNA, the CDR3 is TGTGCCAGTAGATTCCCGGGACAGGGCACAGATACGCAGTATTTT. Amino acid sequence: CASRFPGQGTDTQYF.